Each of the 24 T cell receptor beta chains below was sequenced from the same sample in a study of Ad26.COV2.S vaccination and SARS-CoV-2 variants. The assay was immunoSEQ multiplex PCR, and TCRdb's table has in-frame clones only and misses some. The sample lists around 450,000 clones; 70% to 90% were seen once. The treatment is: 15 to 20 received Ad26.COV2.S at low or high dose, single or two shots; several received placebo; per-sample allocation not given. At day 63 after the first vaccine or placebo injection, samples were drawn. The sequences come from peripheral blood, collected in a trial of Ad26.COV2.S vaccine versus placebo. Every receptor here comes from a person between 18 and 60 years old who received the Ad26.COV2.S COVID-19 vaccine or a placebo.

The chain combines TRBV7-8 with TRBJ2-3; the D is unclear. Germline V lookup: CDR1 SGHVS, CDR2 FQNEAQ. This CDR3 region has 16 residues. Trimming shortened V by 5 bases and J by 2 bases, and 17 bases separated the two germline ends. The CDR3, as DNA: TGTGCCAGCAGCCGAGAGCTGGGTACCTTCACAGATACGCAGTATTTT. It specifies CASSRELGTFTDTQYF.

The chain recombines TRBV19 with TRBJ2-5; unclear D gene. The CDR3 length is 14 residues. Germline V lookup: CDR1 LNHDA, CDR2 SQIVND (reference sequence). The germline V and J ends were trimmed by 5 bases and 0 bases, with 10 bases remaining between them. In DNA form, the CDR3 reads TGTGCCAGTAGTTCGCAAACGTACCAAGAGACCCAGTACTTC. This codes for CASSSQTYQETQYF.

J is TRBJ2-5 and V is TRBV24-1; D may be TRBD1 or TRBD2 (5 bases each). CDR3 length: 14 amino acids. Trimming took 5 bases from V and 12 from J, leaving 21 bases between them. The germline V gene has CDR1 KGHDR and CDR2 SFDVKD. CDR3 nucleotides: TGTGCCACCAGTGCAACGGGACGATTGCAAAAGAAGTACTTC. Its protein product is CATSATGRLQKKYF.

The chain uses TRBV7-9 and TRBJ1-1, with 8 bases fitting TRBD1. Losses at the gene ends were 4 bases for V and 0 bases for J; bases not matched to a gene: 10. The CDR3 runs 17 residues. Germline lookup yields CDR1 SEHNR and CDR2 FQNEAQ (reference sequence). CDR3 bases: TGTGCCAGCAGCTCTTATCCTGAGACAGGGGTGAACACTGAAGCTTTCTTT. It codes for CASSSYPETGVNTEAFF. The variable domain in full, completed from reference TRBV7-9 and TRBJ1-1, reads DTGVSQNPRHKITKRGQNVTFRCDPISEHNRLYWYRQTLGQGPEFLTYFQNEAQLEKSRLLSDRFSAERPKGSFSTLEIQRTEQGDSAMYLCASSSYPETGVNTEAFFGQGTRLTVV.

This clone was seen once. The gene calls are TRBV19 and TRBJ2-5, with D unclear. The CDR3 contains 14 residues. The germline gives CDR1 LNHDA, CDR2 SQIVND (reference sequence). The V and J ends lost 3 bases and 0 bases respectively, with 8 bases between them. CDR3 region: CASSIGRYQETQYF. As DNA, the CDR3 is TGTGCCAGTAGTATCGGACGGTACCAAGAGACCCAGTACTTC.

In its sample, this clone was seen once. The chain carries TRBV19 and TRBJ2-7; the match to TRBD1 covers 9 bases. The CDR3 is 15 residues long. Germline CDR1 is LNHDA and CDR2 is SQIVND (reference sequence). After removal of 4 bases from V and 2 bases from J, the junction contained 6 bases not matched to a gene. CDR3 sequence: CASSTRQGGPYEQYF. The CDR3 bases are TGTGCCAGTAGTACCCGACAGGGGGGCCCCTACGAGCAGTACTTC.

The sample holds a few counts of this clone. The chain is built from TRBV6-5 and TRBJ1-2, with D perhaps matching TRBD1 (5 bases). There are 13 residues in the CDR3. Trimming removed 6 bases at V and 8 bases at J, with 16 bases between. Germline CDR1 MNHEY, CDR2 SVGAGI. CDR3 nucleotides: TGTGCCAGCAGCCCACCCACAGGTGGCGGCTACACCTTC. Its translation: CASSPPTGGGYTF.

The chain recombines TRBV9 with TRBJ1-2, with D unresolved. Trimming stripped 0 bases from V and 2 bases from J, with 5 bases between. CDR1 is SGDLS, CDR2 YYNGEE, per germline. CDR3 length: 13 amino acids. The CDR3 is CASSVDENYGYTF. Here the CDR3 DNA reads TGTGCCAGCAGCGTAGACGAGAACTATGGCTACACCTTC.

The V and J genes are TRBV27 and TRBJ1-5; D not resolved. This CDR3 is 14 amino acids long. The germline V gene encodes CDR1 MNHEY and CDR2 SMNVEV (reference sequence). The germline V and J ends were trimmed by 7 bases and 0 bases, with 10 bases remaining between them. The DNA of the CDR3 is TGTGCCAGCAAAACAGTCCATAGCAATCAGCCCCAGCATTTT. Amino acids: CASKTVHSNQPQHF.

The CDR3 DNA reads TGTGCCAGTAGTATTTGGACTACACCCGGAAATGAGCAGTTCTTC. Its protein product is CASSIWTTPGNEQFF. This chain links TRBV19 with TRBJ2-1, with D tentatively TRBD2 (6 bases). The germline gives CDR1 LNHDA, CDR2 SQIVND (reference sequence). The CDR3 covers 15 residues. The V end was cut by 3 bases, the J end by 7 bases, with 16 bases between.

The V and J genes are TRBV10-1 and TRBJ2-3; 8 bases fit TRBD2. The CDR3 spans 16 residues. Germline values: CDR1 WNHNN, CDR2 SYGVQD (reference sequence). Trimming at V came to 2 bases and at J to 3 bases, leaving 7 bases not matched to a gene. Written as DNA, the CDR3 is TGCGCCAGCAGTGAGACAGCGGGAGCGGGGACAGATACGCAGTATTTT. Residues: CASSETAGAGTDTQYF.

The chain has TRBV5-1 and TRBJ2-7; unclear D gene. Deletions cut 4 bases from V and 7 bases from J, with 21 bases between. Germline lookup yields CDR1 SGHRS and CDR2 YFSETQ. The CDR3 totals 15 residues. The CDR3, as DNA: TGCGCCAGCAGCCCCGGTTATGGGTCCTCTCGGGAGCAGTACTTC. It codes for CASSPGYGSSREQYF.

V gene TRBV19 combines with J gene TRBJ2-7; TRBD2 agrees at 8 bases. The germline V gene has CDR1 LNHDA and CDR2 SQIVND (reference sequence). The CDR3 consists of 14 residues. J gave up 6 bases and V 2 bases, and 6 bases lay outside the gene matches. The CDR3 nucleotides read TGTGCCAGTAGTATAACTGGGACTAGGGGCGAGCAGTACTTC. It specifies CASSITGTRGEQYF.

The chain joins TRBV19 to TRBJ2-3; 8 bases are a match to TRBD2. V dropped 6 bases and J dropped 1; count of bases not matched to a gene: 6. This CDR3 is built from 15 residues. The germline gives CDR1 LNHDA, CDR2 SQIVND (reference sequence). CDR3 nucleotides: TGTGCCAGTAGCGGGAGGGGTCCCGGCACAGATACGCAGTATTTT. This translates into CASSGRGPGTDTQYF.

There are a few counts of this clone. This sequence joins TRBV3-1 (or the pseudogene TRBV3-2) and TRBJ1-1; D is uncertain. Trimming pared 5 bases from V and 6 bases from J, leaving 16 bases between. CDR1 and CDR2 from the germline V gene are LGHDT and YNNKEL (reference sequence). The CDR3 is 14 amino acids. CDR3 sequence reads: CASSTLTERSEAFF. The DNA of the CDR3 is TGTGCCAGCAGCACCTTAACAGAGCGTTCTGAAGCTTTCTTT.

This clone was recorded a few times. The chain combines TRBV10-2 with TRBJ1-1; D not resolved. Germline values: CDR1 WSHSY, CDR2 SAAADI. CDR3 length: 13 amino acids. Trimming pared 8 bases from V and 3 bases from J, leaving 13 bases between. Here the CDR3 reads CASQEFGYTEAFF. The CDR3 region has the DNA TGCGCCAGCCAGGAATTTGGGTACACTGAAGCTTTCTTT.

The chain combines TRBV28 with TRBJ2-7; tentative D call: TRBD2 (6 bases). CDR3 size: 14 residues. With 2 bases removed from V and 3 bases from J, the gap between germline ends came to 11 bases. Germline values: CDR1 MDHEN, CDR2 SYDVKM. CDR3 coding DNA: TGTGCCAGCAGTTTAAGACTAGTAGTCTACGAGCAGTACTTC. This sequence encodes CASSLRLVVYEQYF.

The V call is TRBV3-1 (or the pseudogene TRBV3-2), the J call TRBJ1-6; D ambiguous. Germline lookup yields CDR1 LGHDT and CDR2 YNNKEL (reference sequence). The CDR3 has 15 amino acids. Trimming pared 4 bases from V and 0 bases from J, leaving 7 bases between. The CDR3 DNA sequence: TGTGCCAGCAGCCCGACAAGCTCCTATAATTCACCCCTCCACTTT. It codes for CASSPTSSYNSPLHF.

Of note for this clone: The same CDR3 can be traced to other DNA sequences in this sample. The chain has TRBV28 and TRBJ2-2, with D hard to call. The CDR3 totals 12 residues. Trimming shortened V by 3 bases and J by 2 bases, and 1 base separated the two germline ends. Germline V gene data show CDR1 as MDHEN and CDR2 as SYDVKM. Here the CDR3 reads CASSFNTGELFF. CDR3 bases: TGTGCCAGCAGTTTTAACACCGGGGAGCTGTTTTTT.

This clone was detected a few times. This chain joins TRBV7-2 and TRBJ1-1; 8 bases agree with TRBD1. CDR1 is SGHTA and CDR2 is FQGNSA in the germline V gene. This CDR3 spans 14 amino acids. The V and J ends lost 3 bases and 3 bases, in that order; junction bases with no gene match: 3. The CDR3 DNA reads as TGTGCCAGCAGCTTTCAGGGGGCGGACACTGAAGCTTTCTTT. Its translation: CASSFQGADTEAFF.

The V call is TRBV6-1, the J call TRBJ2-3, with 7 bases lining up with TRBD2. This CDR3 spans 17 amino acids. Trimming took 2 bases from V and 4 from J; bases not matched to a gene: 12. Germline V lookup: CDR1 MNHNS, CDR2 SASEGT. In DNA form, the CDR3 reads TGTGCCAGCAGTGAAACGAGGTTAGCGGGTCGCCCAGATACGCAGTATTTT. As protein: CASSETRLAGRPDTQYF.

The chain links TRBV2 to TRBJ1-2; 8 bases agree with TRBD1. The V gene end was trimmed by 6 bases and the J gene end by 4 bases; junction bases not matched to a gene: 10. Looked up from germline, CDR1 is SNHLY and CDR2 is FYNNEI. This CDR3 has 15 amino acids. In nucleotides, the CDR3 is TGTGCCAGCAGCAGGACAGGGAGGGGTAGCTATGGCTACACCTTC. As protein: CASSRTGRGSYGYTF.

CDR3 nucleotides: TGTGCCAGCAGCTTAGCAGGGAACCCAAACAATGAGCAGTTCTTC. It codes for CASSLAGNPNNEQFF. This chain connects TRBV11-2 to TRBJ2-1; the D gene is possibly TRBD1 (5 bases). The CDR3 spans 15 residues. Trimming took 1 base from V and 5 from J, leaving 12 bases between them. Germline lookup yields CDR1 SGHAT and CDR2 FQNNGV.

This clone appeared a single time. The rearrangement links TRBV16 to TRBJ1-2; 12 bases align to TRBD1. J was trimmed by 3 bases and V by 2 bases; bases with no gene match: 4. The CDR3 has 16 amino acids. The germline V gene has CDR1 KGHSY and CDR2 FQNENV. This CDR3 is CASSQGTGGVHYGYTF. In DNA form, the CDR3 reads TGTGCCAGCAGCCAAGGGACAGGGGGCGTGCACTATGGCTACACCTTC.